This T cell receptor beta chain was observed in a study of blood T cells in healthy people across ages. Overall study results and limits: It was not known whether donors were CMV positive (a possible confounder of expanded clonotype changes).

Then a second PCR, running about 6 to 12 cycles, was carried out with a sample-barcoded 5' primer and a J-beta primer mix. From the 5' RACE reads, TCRdb called clonotypes with MiXCR, one entry per CDR3 protein. The sample includes about 1.1 million distinct CDR3 sequences, about two fifths of them seen just once. V dropped 6 bases and J dropped 7; count of bases not matched to a gene: 11. The CDR3 sequence is 15 residues long. Germline V CDR1 and CDR2: MNHNY, SVGAGI (reference sequence). As for this clonotype: Its antigen is not known.

The genes are TRBV6-6 and TRBJ1-4; 7 nucleotides agree with TRBD1. The TCR sequence derives from a man younger than 35 in good health. The source material was blood. The CDR3 DNA follows: TGTGCCAGCAGCCTTTTACAGGGGAGGGTTGAAAAACTGTTTTTT. Amino acids: CASSLLQGRVEKLFF.